Shown below are 2 T cell receptor beta chains from a single sample sequenced in a study. TCRdb passed the RT-PCR reads through MiXCR, listing each CDR3 protein once. The data hold hundreds of thousands of distinct CDR3 sequences, with 14% observed a single time. The specimen sequenced was memory CD4+ T cells from blood. The receptors derive from a female donor in good health, serving as a healthy control.

This clonotype was detected only a few times. This sequence joins TRBV6-6 and TRBJ2-7, with TRBD2 identical over 10 bases. J gave up 7 bases and V 2 bases, and 8 bases lay outside the gene matches. Germline-derived CDR1 and CDR2 are MNHNY and SVGAGI (reference sequence). The CDR3 runs to 15 residues. The CDR3: CASSYGLAGVDEQYF. CDR3 bases: TGTGCCAGCAGTTACGGTCTAGCGGGAGTCGATGAGCAGTACTTC.

This clonotype has a count of ten or more. The chain joins TRBV10-3 to TRBJ2-1, with 8 positions matching TRBD2. V lost 0 bases and J lost 5; bases outside the gene matches: 9. This CDR3 has 17 amino acids. Germline V gene sequence: CDR1 ENHRY, CDR2 SYGVKD. As DNA, the CDR3 is TGTGCCATCAGTGAGTCGAACCCGGGGGGGATAAACAATGAGCAGTTCTTC. Protein: CAISESNPGGINNEQFF.